A selection of T cell receptor beta chains follows, all from one sample in a study of cytomegalovirus exposure and HLA in healthy donors. Repertoires were generated with immunoSEQ multiplex PCR, while TCRdb's copy carries only in-frame clones and drops some. Of 100,000 or so clones in the sample, about 80% were seen once. The sample was PBMCs. The receptors stem from a female donor in good health and CMV-seropositive. Each CDR3 is given with its conserved first and last residue. The D gene is left open where the match is weak. Where a row states a size, it is once, few, many or the class of an expanded clone; other rows omit it.

D: TRBD2; J: TRBJ2-3; size: -; V: TRBV30; DNA: TGTGCCTGGAGCGTCGGGGGGAGCCTCCCCACAGATACGCAGTATTTT; CDR3: CAWSVGGSLPTDTQYF
D: TRBD2; J: TRBJ2-1; size: few; V: TRBV9; DNA: TGTGCCAGCAGTGCTAGCGGCGCCTACAATGAGCAGTTCTTC; CDR3: CASSASGAYNEQFF
D: TRBD2; J: TRBJ2-1; size: -; V: TRBV5-4; DNA: TGTGCCAGCAGTAGACTAGCGGCCAACAATGAGCAGTTCTTC; CDR3: CASSRLAANNEQFF
D: -; J: TRBJ1-5; size: -; V: TRBV27; DNA: TGTGCCAGCAGTTTAGCGGGGTCCTGGAAGCCCCAGCATTTT; CDR3: CASSLAGSWKPQHF
D: -; J: TRBJ2-7; size: -; V: TRBV19; DNA: TGTGCCAGTAGTATAGCGGGGTACGACGAGCAGTACTTC; CDR3: CASSIAGYDEQYF
D: TRBD2; J: TRBJ2-1; size: -; V: TRBV7-8; DNA: TGTGCCAGCAGCCCCGGCGCGGGGGATGAGCAGTTCTTC; CDR3: CASSPGAGDEQFF
D: TRBD2; J: TRBJ2-5; size: -; V: TRBV7-8; DNA: TGTGCCAGCAGCTCGGGGGGGGGCAGGGCCTTGGAGACCCAGTACTTC; CDR3: CASSSGGGRALETQYF
D: -; J: TRBJ1-2; size: -; V: TRBV4-3; DNA: TGCGCCAGCAGCCAGGGGCACGCCGATGGCTACACCTTC; CDR3: CASSQGHADGYTF
D: TRBD2; J: TRBJ2-1; size: once; V: TRBV30; DNA: TGTGCCTGGAGTGTAGCGCTAGCGGGAGGGAATGAGCAGTTCTTC; CDR3: CAWSVALAGGNEQFF
D: TRBD1; J: TRBJ1-3; size: -; V: TRBV6-5; DNA: TGTGCCAGCAGCCAGGACAGGGCGAATGGAAACACCATATATTTT; CDR3: CASSQDRANGNTIYF
D: -; J: TRBJ2-1; size: -; V: TRBV7-9; DNA: TGTGCCAGCAGCATCAGACCGGGTCGGGGGATCCATGAGCAGTTCTTC; CDR3: CASSIRPGRGIHEQFF
D: -; J: TRBJ1-2; size: -; V: TRBV27; DNA: TGTGCCAGCAGCCCTCAGGTCGTTGGGTATGGCTACACCTTC; CDR3: CASSPQVVGYGYTF
D: -; J: TRBJ2-4; size: -; V: TRBV15; DNA: TGTGCCACCAGCAGACCAGGGGAAGAGAACATTCAGTACTTC; CDR3: CATSRPGEENIQYF
D: -; J: TRBJ1-4; size: -; V: TRBV4-1; DNA: TGCGCCAGCAGCCTCTCAACTAATGAAAAACTGTTTTTT; CDR3: CASSLSTNEKLFF
D: -; J: TRBJ1-1; size: once; V: TRBV6-5; DNA: TGTGCCAGCAGTTTGGACAGCCCTAGGGGGACTGAAGCTTTCTTT; CDR3: CASSLDSPRGTEAFF
D: TRBD1; J: TRBJ1-4; size: -; V: TRBV5-1; DNA: TGCGCCAGCAGCCCACAGGGGGGTCGCGGTGAAAAACTGTTTTTT; CDR3: CASSPQGGRGEKLFF
D: -; J: TRBJ1-5; size: -; V: TRBV6-1; DNA: TGTGCCAGCAGTGTCACAGGGCAGGGTCAGCCCCAGCATTTT; CDR3: CASSVTGQGQPQHF
D: -; J: TRBJ2-6; size: -; V: TRBV5-4; DNA: TGTGCCAGCAGCTTTGGGGGGAGAGGGGCCAACGTCCTGACTTTC; CDR3: CASSFGGRGANVLTF
D: -; J: TRBJ1-1; size: -; V: TRBV20-1; DNA: TGCAGTGCTAGCTTGAACACTGAAGCTTTCTTT; CDR3: CSASLNTEAFF
D: TRBD2; J: TRBJ2-7; size: few; V: TRBV4-2; DNA: TGTGCCAGCAGCCCACGACTAGCGGAGGAGCAGTACTTC; CDR3: CASSPRLAEEQYF
D: -; J: TRBJ1-2; size: -; V: TRBV5-6; DNA: TGTGCCAGCAGCACGACAGTTAACTATGGCTACACCTTC; CDR3: CASSTTVNYGYTF
D: TRBD1; J: TRBJ2-4; size: few; V: TRBV30; DNA: TGTGCCTGGAGTCCGCAGGGGGCGGCCAAAAACAGTCAGTACTTC; CDR3: CAWSPQGAAKNSQYF
D: -; J: TRBJ1-1; size: -; V: TRBV27; DNA: TGTGCCAGCAGTCGGTTTGCAAACTGGGAGGGAACTGAAGCTTTCTTT; CDR3: CASSRFANWEGTEAFF
D: -; J: TRBJ1-3; size: -; V: TRBV9; DNA: TGTGCCAGCACTAGGGGCCCCGAGCGTGGAAACACCATATATTTT; CDR3: CASTRGPERGNTIYF
D: -; J: TRBJ2-7; size: -; V: TRBV21-1; DNA: TGTGCCAGCAGCCATCTCAGGGGGCGGTTTCACGAGCAGTACTTC; CDR3: CASSHLRGRFHEQYF
D: -; J: TRBJ2-6; size: -; V: TRBV19; DNA: TGTGCCAGTCGGGGAGGACCTTCCGGGGCCAACGTCCTGACTTTC; CDR3: CASRGGPSGANVLTF
D: TRBD1; J: TRBJ2-7; size: -; V: TRBV5-4; DNA: TGTGCCAGCAGCTCGGGACAGACCTACGAGCAGTACTTC; CDR3: CASSSGQTYEQYF
D: -; J: TRBJ2-6; size: -; V: TRBV27; DNA: TGTGCCAGCGCGACTGGGGCCAACGTCCTGACTTTC; CDR3: CASATGANVLTF